This is a list of T cell receptor beta chains from one sample in a study of identical twins. TCRdb itself ran the 5' RACE reads through MiXCR, one entry per CDR3 protein. The sample lists hundreds of thousands of distinct CDR3 sequences, roughly a quarter occurring once. In addition, the sample was reused for a study of T cells expressing NK-cell markers.

The source material was CD4+ T cells sorted from blood. The receptor source for this set is a woman aged 18-29 years in good health. The CDR3 runs from the conserved cysteine through the conserved F or W. The D gene is left open where the match is weak. Clone size is stated in some rows and not others, as once, few, many or a class when expanded.

16,.,TRBD1,TRBJ2-3,TRBV7-2,TGTGCCAGCAGCTTAGTGGGACAGGGGAACGCAGATACGCAGTATTTT,CASSLVGQGNADTQYF
13,once,TRBD1,TRBJ1-2,TRBV2,TGTGCCAGCAGCTCCGGACAGGGGCTTGGCTACACCTTC,CASSSGQGLGYTF
16,.,TRBD2,TRBJ2-3,TRBV20-1,TGCAGTGCGCATACTACGTATAGCGGGGTAACAGATACGCAGTATTTT,CSAHTTYSGVTDTQYF
16,few,.,TRBJ2-3,TRBV4-3,TGCGCCAGCAGCCAAGAAGGGAGCGGAGAGGGAGATACGCAGTATTTT,CASSQEGSGEGDTQYF
18,.,TRBD2,TRBJ2-1,TRBV27,TGTGCCAGCGGGAAAAGCCTAGCGGGAGGCCCCGCCTTCAATGAGCAGTTCTTC,CASGKSLAGGPAFNEQFF
16,.,.,TRBJ2-5,TRBV20-1,TGCAGTGCTAGGCCACCCACCGGGACTGCGCAAGAGACCCAGTACTTC,CSARPPTGTAQETQYF
12,.,.,TRBJ2-7,TRBV20-1,TGCAGTGCTAGCGACCAAACCTACGAGCAGTACTTC,CSASDQTYEQYF
15,.,TRBD1,TRBJ2-1,TRBV6-2/TRBV6-3,TGTGCCAGCAGCCCCGGGACAGGGGATAGAGATGAGCAGTTCTTC,CASSPGTGDRDEQFF
16,.,.,TRBJ2-6,TRBV5-1,TGCGCCAGCAGCTTTGGCCTTGAATCTGGGGCCAACGTCCTGACTTTC,CASSFGLESGANVLTF
13,few,.,TRBJ1-1,TRBV7-2,TGTGCCAGCGCCGGGTGGGGGAACACTGAAGCTTTCTTT,CASAGWGNTEAFF
11,few,.,TRBJ1-2,TRBV12-3/TRBV12-4,TGTGCCAGCAGTTTCCGGAATGGCTACACCTTC,CASSFRNGYTF
15,.,TRBD1,TRBJ2-1,TRBV25-1,TGTGCCAGCTCCCAGACAGGGGCCGTTACCAATGAGCAGTTCTTC,CASSQTGAVTNEQFF
12,.,.,TRBJ1-1,TRBV2,TGTGCATCCATACAGGGCAACACTGAAGCTTTCTTT,CASIQGNTEAFF
18,few,.,TRBJ1-2,TRBV9,TGTGCCAGCAGCGTAGGCGCGACTCGGTCTTTAGCTAACTATGGCTACACCTTC,CASSVGATRSLANYGYTF
14,.,.,TRBJ2-5,TRBV6-1,TGTGCCAGCACCCTAGGGGACATTCAAGAGACCCAGTACTTC,CASTLGDIQETQYF
13,.,TRBD2,TRBJ2-1,TRBV28,TGTGCCAGCAGTTTTACAGCGGGGCTTAGGCAGTTCTTC,CASSFTAGLRQFF
14,once,TRBD1,TRBJ2-2,TRBV12-3/TRBV12-4,TGTGCCAGCAGACAGGGGCTTGGGACCGGGGAGCTGTTTTTT,CASRQGLGTGELFF
13,few,.,TRBJ2-1,TRBV2,TGTGCCAGCGTCGCCAGGGTTTACAATGAGCAGTTCTTC,CASVARVYNEQFF